The present TCR beta chain was sequenced within a study of T cell responses to AZD1222 COVID-19 vaccine. Study-level results: Repertoires were collected only later (after the peak T cell response had occurred). Compared with day 0, the breadth and depth of the Spike-specific TCR repertoire rose significantly after two doses of AZD1222. Just a handful of AZD1222 recipients were seropositive at baseline. Donors, mostly white British, included more females; clonal diversity was possibly underestimated.

Trimming stripped 5 bases from V and 4 bases from J, with 10 bases between. The CDR3 contains 13 residues. Germline V lookup: CDR1 SGHTA, CDR2 FQGNSA. The repertoire was sequenced with immunoSEQ multiplex PCR; TCRdb's copy has only in-frame clones and lacks some. The sample carries approximately 150,000 clones, over 80% recorded once. Points on this clone: What it binds is unknown.

The gene calls are TRBV7-2 and TRBJ2-3, with unresolved D. Source: peripheral blood, taken 28 days after the second AZD1222 dose. This TCR derives from an adult who received the AZD1222 COVID-19 vaccine. CDR3 sequence reads: CASSPTGADTQYF. The CDR3, as DNA: TGTGCCAGCAGCCCGACTGGTGCAGATACGCAGTATTTT.